This paragraph covers one T cell receptor (beta chain) sequence. This specimen belongs to a study of T-cell reconstitution after alpha-beta-depleted transplantation in children. Using unique molecular identifiers, the investigators prepared the TCRbeta library. TCRdb fed the PCR reads into MiXCR, producing one record per CDR3 protein. The repertoire includes almost 400,000 distinct CDR3 sequences, roughly 20% of them detected once, and 3.8% sits in the top ten. This CDR3 region has 13 residues. CDR1 and CDR2 from the germline V gene are SGDLS and YYNGEE. V was clipped by 0 bases and J by 5 bases, with 9 bases between them.

This clonotype was sampled from a human donor who donated a stem cell graft to a child with acute myeloid leukemia. The chain uses TRBV9 and TRBJ2-7; possibly TRBD2 for D (6 bases). Here the sequenced sample was PBMCs from the stem cell graft donor, taken from the stem cell graft. CDR3 bases: TGTGCCAGCAGCGTAGGCGGGGCTGACGAGCAGTACTTC. This sequence encodes CASSVGGADEQYF.